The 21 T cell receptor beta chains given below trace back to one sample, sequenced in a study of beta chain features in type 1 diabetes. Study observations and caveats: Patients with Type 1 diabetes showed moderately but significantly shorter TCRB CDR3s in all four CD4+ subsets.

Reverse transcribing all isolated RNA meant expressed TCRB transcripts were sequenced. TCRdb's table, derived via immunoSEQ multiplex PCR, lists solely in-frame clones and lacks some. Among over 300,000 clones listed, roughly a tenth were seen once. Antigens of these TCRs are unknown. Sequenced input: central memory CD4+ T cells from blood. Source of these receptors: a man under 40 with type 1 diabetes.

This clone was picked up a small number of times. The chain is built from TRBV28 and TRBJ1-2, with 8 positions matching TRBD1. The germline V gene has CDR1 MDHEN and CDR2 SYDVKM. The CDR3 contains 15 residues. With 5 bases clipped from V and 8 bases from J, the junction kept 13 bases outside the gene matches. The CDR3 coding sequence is TGTGCCAGCAGTCTACCCCAGGGGGCAGTAAGAGGCTACACCTTC. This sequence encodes CASSLPQGAVRGYTF.

The CDR3 is CASSVRGVAVSEQYF. For the CDR3, the DNA is TGTGCCAGCAGCGTAAGGGGGGTGGCTGTTTCCGAGCAGTACTTC. The chain combines TRBV9 with TRBJ2-7, with D perhaps assigned TRBD1 or TRBD2 (6 bases each). This CDR3 contains 15 residues. The germline V gene has CDR1 SGDLS and CDR2 YYNGEE. Trimming removed 1 base at V and 6 bases at J, with 17 bases between. The entire variable domain, with the rest obtained from reference TRBV9 and TRBJ2-7, is as follows: DSGVTQTPKHLITATGQRVTLRCSPRSGDLSVYWYQQSLDQGLQFLIQYYNGEERAKGNILERFSAQQFPDLHSELNLSSLELGDSALYFCASSVRGVAVSEQYFGPGTRLTVT.

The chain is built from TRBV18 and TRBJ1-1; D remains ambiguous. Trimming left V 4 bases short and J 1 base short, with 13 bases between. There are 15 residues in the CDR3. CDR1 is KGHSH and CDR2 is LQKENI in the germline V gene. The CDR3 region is CASSRPSGGNTEAFF. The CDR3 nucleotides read TGTGCCAGCTCACGCCCCTCTGGAGGGAACACTGAAGCTTTCTTT.

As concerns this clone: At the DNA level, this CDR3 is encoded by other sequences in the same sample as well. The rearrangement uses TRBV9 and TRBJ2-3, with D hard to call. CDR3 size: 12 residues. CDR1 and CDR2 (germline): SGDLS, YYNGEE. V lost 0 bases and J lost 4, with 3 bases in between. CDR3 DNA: TGTGCCAGCAGCGTAGAGGCAGATACGCAGTATTTT. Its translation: CASSVEADTQYF.

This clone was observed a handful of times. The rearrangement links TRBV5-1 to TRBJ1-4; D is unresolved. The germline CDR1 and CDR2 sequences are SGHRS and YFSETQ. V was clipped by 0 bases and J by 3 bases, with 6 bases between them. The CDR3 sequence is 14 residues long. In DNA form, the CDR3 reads TGCGCCAGCAGCTTGGGGGCGGCTAATGAAAAACTGTTTTTT. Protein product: CASSLGAANEKLFF.

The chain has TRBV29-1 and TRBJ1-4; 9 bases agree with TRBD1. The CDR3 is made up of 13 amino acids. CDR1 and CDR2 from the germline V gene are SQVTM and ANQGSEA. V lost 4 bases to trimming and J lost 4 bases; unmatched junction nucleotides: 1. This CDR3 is CSVGQGVNEKLFF. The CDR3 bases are TGCAGCGTTGGACAGGGGGTTAATGAAAAACTGTTTTTT.

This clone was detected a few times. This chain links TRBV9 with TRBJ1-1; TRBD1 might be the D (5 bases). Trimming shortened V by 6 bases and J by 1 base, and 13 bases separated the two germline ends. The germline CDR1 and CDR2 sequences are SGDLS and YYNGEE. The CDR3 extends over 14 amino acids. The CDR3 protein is CASKGEGWNTEAFF. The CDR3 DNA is TGTGCCAGCAAAGGGGAGGGATGGAACACTGAAGCTTTCTTT.

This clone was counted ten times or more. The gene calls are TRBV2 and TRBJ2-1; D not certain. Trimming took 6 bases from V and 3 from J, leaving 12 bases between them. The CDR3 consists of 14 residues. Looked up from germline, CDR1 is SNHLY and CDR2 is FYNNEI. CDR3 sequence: CASRNKDNYNEQFF. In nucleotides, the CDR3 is TGTGCCAGCAGGAACAAAGACAACTACAATGAGCAGTTCTTC.

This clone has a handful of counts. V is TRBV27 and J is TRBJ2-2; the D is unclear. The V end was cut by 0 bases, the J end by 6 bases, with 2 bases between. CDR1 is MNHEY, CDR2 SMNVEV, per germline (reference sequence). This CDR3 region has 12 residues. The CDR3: CASSLSAGELFF. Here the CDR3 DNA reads TGTGCCAGCAGTTTATCGGCCGGGGAGCTGTTTTTT.

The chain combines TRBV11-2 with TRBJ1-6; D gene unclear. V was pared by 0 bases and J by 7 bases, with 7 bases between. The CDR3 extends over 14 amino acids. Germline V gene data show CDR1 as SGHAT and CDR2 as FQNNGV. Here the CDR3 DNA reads TGTGCCAGCAGCTTAGATGGCACCAATTCACCCCTCCACTTT. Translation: CASSLDGTNSPLHF. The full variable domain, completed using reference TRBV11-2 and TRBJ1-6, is EAGVAQSPRYKIIEKRQSVAFWCNPISGHATLYWYQQILGQGPKLLIQFQNNGVVDDSQLPKDRFSAERLKGVDSTLKIQPAKLEDSAVYLCASSLDGTNSPLHFGNGTRLTVT.

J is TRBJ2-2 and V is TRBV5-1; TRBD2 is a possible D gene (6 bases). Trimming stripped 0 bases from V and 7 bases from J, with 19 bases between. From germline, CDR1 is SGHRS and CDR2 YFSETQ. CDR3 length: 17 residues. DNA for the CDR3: TGCGCCAGCAGCTTGGCGAGTGGAGGGGAAATCGGCGGGGAGCTGTTTTTT. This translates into CASSLASGGEIGGELFF.

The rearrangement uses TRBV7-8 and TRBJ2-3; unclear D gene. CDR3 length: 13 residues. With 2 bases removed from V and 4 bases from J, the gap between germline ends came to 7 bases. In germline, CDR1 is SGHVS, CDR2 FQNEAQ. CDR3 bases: TGTGCCAGCAGCTTACAGGTTCCAGATACGCAGTATTTT. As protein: CASSLQVPDTQYF. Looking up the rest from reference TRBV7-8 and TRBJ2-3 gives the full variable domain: GAGVSQSPRYKVAKRGQDVALRCDPISGHVSLFWYQQALGQGPEFLTYFQNEAQLDKSGLPSDRFFAERPEGSVSTLKIQRTQQEDSAVYLCASSLQVPDTQYFGPGTRLTVL.

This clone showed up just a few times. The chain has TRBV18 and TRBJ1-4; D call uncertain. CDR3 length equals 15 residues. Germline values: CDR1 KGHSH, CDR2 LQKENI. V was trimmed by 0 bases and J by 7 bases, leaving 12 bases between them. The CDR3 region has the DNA TGTGCCAGCTCACCACCGTCGTTGTCGCGTGAAAAACTGTTTTTT. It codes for CASSPPSLSREKLFF.

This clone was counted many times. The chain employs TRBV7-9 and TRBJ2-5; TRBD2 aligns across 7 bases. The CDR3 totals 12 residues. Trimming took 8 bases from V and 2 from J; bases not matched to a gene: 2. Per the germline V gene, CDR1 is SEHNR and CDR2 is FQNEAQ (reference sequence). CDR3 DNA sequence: TGTGCCAGCGGAGCGGGGCAAGAGACCCAGTACTTC. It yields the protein CASGAGQETQYF.

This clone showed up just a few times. CDR3 bases: TGTGCCAGTAGTCCGCGGGGGGCCGCAACTAATGAAAAACTGTTTTTT. Amino acids: CASSPRGAATNEKLFF. The rearrangement joins TRBV19 to TRBJ1-4; TRBD1 might be the D (6 bases). Germline values: CDR1 LNHDA, CDR2 SQIVND (reference sequence). The CDR3 totals 16 residues. Trimming removed 5 bases at V and 0 bases at J, with 13 bases between.

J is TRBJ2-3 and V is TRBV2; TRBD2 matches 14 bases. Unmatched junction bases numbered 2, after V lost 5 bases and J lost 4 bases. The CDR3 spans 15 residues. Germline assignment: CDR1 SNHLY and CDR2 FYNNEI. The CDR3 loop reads CASSRLAGGPDTQYF. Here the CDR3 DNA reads TGTGCCAGCAGTAGACTAGCGGGGGGGCCAGATACGCAGTATTTT.

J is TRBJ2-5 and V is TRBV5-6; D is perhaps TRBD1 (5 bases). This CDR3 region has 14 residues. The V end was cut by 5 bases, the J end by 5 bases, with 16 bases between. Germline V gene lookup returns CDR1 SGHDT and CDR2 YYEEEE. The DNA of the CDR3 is TGTGCCAGCAGTTTAATAGACAGTTCGGAGACCCAGTACTTC. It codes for CASSLIDSSETQYF.

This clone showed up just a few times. CDR3 sequence (DNA): TGTGCCAGCAGTTTGGTGACCCCTGGGGCCAACGTCCTGACTTTC. Protein product: CASSLVTPGANVLTF. The rearrangement joins TRBV28 to TRBJ2-6; D is undetermined. The V end was cut by 3 bases, the J end by 2 bases, with 8 bases between. Germline-derived CDR1 and CDR2 are MDHEN and SYDVKM. The CDR3 length is 15 residues. The complete variable domain, with remaining parts taken from reference TRBV28 and TRBJ2-6, reads DVKVTQSSRYLVKRTGEKVFLECVQDMDHENMFWYRQDPGLGLRLIYFSYDVKMKEKGDIPEGYSVSREKKERFSLILESASTNQTSMYLCASSLVTPGANVLTFGAGSRLTVL.

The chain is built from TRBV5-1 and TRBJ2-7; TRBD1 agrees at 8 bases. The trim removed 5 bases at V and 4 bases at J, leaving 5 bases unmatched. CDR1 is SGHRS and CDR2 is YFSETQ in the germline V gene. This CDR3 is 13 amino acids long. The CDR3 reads CASREGQAYEQYF. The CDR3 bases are TGCGCCAGCAGGGAGGGACAGGCTTACGAGCAGTACTTC.

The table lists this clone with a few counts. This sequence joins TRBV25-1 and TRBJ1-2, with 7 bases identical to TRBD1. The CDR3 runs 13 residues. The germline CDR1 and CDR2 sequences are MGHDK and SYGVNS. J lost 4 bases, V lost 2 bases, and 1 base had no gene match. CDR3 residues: CASSEQGVYGYTF. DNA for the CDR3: TGTGCCAGCAGTGAACAGGGGGTCTATGGCTACACCTTC.

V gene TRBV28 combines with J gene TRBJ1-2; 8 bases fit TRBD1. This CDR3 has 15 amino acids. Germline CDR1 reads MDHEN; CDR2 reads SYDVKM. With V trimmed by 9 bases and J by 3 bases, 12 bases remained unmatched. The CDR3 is CASSLGQGSHYGYTF. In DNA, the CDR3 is TGTGCCAGTTCGCTAGGACAGGGCAGTCACTATGGCTACACCTTC.